Presented here are 5 T cell receptor beta chains from one specimen sequenced in a study of blood T cell repertoires in COVID-19. Profiled with immunoSEQ multiplex PCR; TCRdb holds only in-frame clones, not every one. The sample contains 300,000 to 500,000 clones, approximately 88% of which appear only once. Sequenced material: PBMCs or T cells enriched from blood (not recorded which). All receptors come from a woman in her 30s with acute COVID-19.

The chain is built from TRBV5-5 and TRBJ2-7; D is perhaps TRBD1 (5 bases). Trimming removed 4 bases from V and 5 bases from J, with 19 bases in between. Germline V gives CDR1 SGHKS, CDR2 YYEKEE (reference sequence). There are 15 residues in the CDR3. CDR3: CASSPLHVRAHEQYF. CDR3 coding DNA: TGTGCCAGCAGCCCTCTCCATGTCAGGGCTCACGAGCAGTACTTC.

This chain uses TRBV19 with TRBJ1-5, with no clear D. CDR1 and CDR2 from the germline V gene are LNHDA and SQIVND (reference sequence). Trimming removed 3 bases at V and 7 bases at J, with 10 bases between. The CDR3 length is 13 residues. CDR3 amino acids: CASSILSEQPQHF. The CDR3 region has the DNA TGTGCCAGTAGTATCCTCTCGGAGCAGCCCCAGCATTTT. The full variable domain, in which reference TRBV19 and TRBJ1-5 provide the parts outside the CDR3, is DGGITQSPKYLFRKEGQNVTLSCEQNLNHDAMYWYRQDPGQGLRLIYYSQIVNDFQKGDIAEGYSVSREKKESFPLTVTSAQKNPTAFYLCASSILSEQPQHFGDGTRLSIL.

The V and J genes are TRBV11-1 and TRBJ2-3, with D uncertain. V lost 2 bases, J lost 4 bases, and 4 bases lay in between. The CDR3 runs 12 residues. The V gene's germline CDR1 is SGHAT and CDR2 FQDESV (reference sequence). CDR3: CASSLSSDTQYF. CDR3 bases: TGTGCCAGCAGCTTATCGTCAGATACGCAGTATTTT.

This clone came up a few times. The chain recombines TRBV7-8 with TRBJ2-2; 14 bases map to TRBD2. CDR1 and CDR2 from the germline V gene are SGHVS and FQNEAQ. Trimming at V came to 5 bases and at J to 4 bases, leaving 6 bases not matched to a gene. The length of the CDR3 is 17 residues. CDR3 sequence (DNA): TGTGCCAGCAGCCGAATTGGACTAGCGGGGGGCACCGGGGAGCTGTTTTTT. It yields the protein CASSRIGLAGGTGELFF.

This clone appeared a single time. The chain employs TRBV21-1 and TRBJ1-6. TRBV21-1 is a known pseudogene. The CDR3 is 17 residues long. This chain's CDR3 is CASSKRDSSSYNSPLHF. CDR3 sequence (DNA): TGTGCCAGCAGCAAGAGAGACTCTAGCTCCTATAATTCACCCCTCCACTTT.